Below, one T cell receptor beta chain is given with its context. No antigen is known for it. The source of the sample is a study of OX40 agonist ivuxolimab in advanced cancers. Overall study context: Ivuxolimab, an agonistic anti-OX40 (CD134) antibody, was given to patients. Age averaged about 66 years (range 23 to 79), and 82.7% were male. One patient with hepatocellular carcinoma and two with cutaneous melanoma, three in all, had partial responses. Study-level points and caveats: Within 6 weeks, CD4+ and CD8+ blood T cells expanded clonally at 0.1 to 3.0 mg/kg.

Profiled with immunoSEQ multiplex PCR; TCRdb holds only in-frame clones, not every one. The table records around 62,000 clones, 70% to 90% of them present only once. This CDR3 has 18 amino acids. CDR1 is SGDLS and CDR2 is YYNGEE in the germline V gene. Trimming at V came to 4 bases and at J to 3 bases, leaving 11 bases not matched to a gene. The V gene is TRBV9, the J gene TRBJ2-2, with 11 bases that match TRBD2. This material consisted of CD4+ or CD8+ T cells sorted from blood, taken in a trial of the OX40 agonist ivuxolimab. This receptor was taken from an adult with an advanced solid tumor such as melanoma, head and neck, liver or kidney cancer. The CDR3 sequence: CASSTGTSGRRDTGELFF. The CDR3 bases are TGTGCCAGCAGCACGGGGACTAGCGGCCGTAGGGACACCGGGGAGCTGTTTTTT.